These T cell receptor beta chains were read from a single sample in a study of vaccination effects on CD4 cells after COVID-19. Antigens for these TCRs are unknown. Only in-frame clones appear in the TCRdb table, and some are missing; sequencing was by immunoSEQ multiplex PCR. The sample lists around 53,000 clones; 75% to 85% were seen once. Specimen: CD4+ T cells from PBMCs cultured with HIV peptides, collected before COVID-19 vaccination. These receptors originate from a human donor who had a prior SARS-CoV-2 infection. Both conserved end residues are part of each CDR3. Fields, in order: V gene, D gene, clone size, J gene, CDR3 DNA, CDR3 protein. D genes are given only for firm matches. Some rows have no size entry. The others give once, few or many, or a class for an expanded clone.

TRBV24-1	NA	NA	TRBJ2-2	TGTGCCACCAGTGATCACCGGGCCCCGGGTGGCGGGGAGCTGTTTTTT	CATSDHRAPGGGELFF
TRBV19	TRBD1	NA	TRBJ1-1	TGTGCCAGTAGTACCAGACAGGGGACAGCTTTCTTT	CASSTRQGTAFF
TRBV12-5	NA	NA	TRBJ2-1	TGTGCTAGTGGGGTATACAATGAGCAGTTCTTC	CASGVYNEQFF
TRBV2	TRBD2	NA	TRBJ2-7	TGTGCCAGCAGGCCAGCCGCCACCTCCAGCGGGACCATCTACGAGCAGTACTTC	CASRPAATSSGTIYEQYF
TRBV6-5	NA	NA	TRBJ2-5	TGTGCCAGCAGTTACGAGGAGACCCAGTACTTC	CASSYEETQYF
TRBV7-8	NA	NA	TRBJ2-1	TGTGCCAGCAGCTACCACAGGGTCTACAATGAGCAGTTCTTC	CASSYHRVYNEQFF
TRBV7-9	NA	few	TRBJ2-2	TGTGCCAGCAGCCATCTTTTGGGATGGGAGGCCGACAAAGACGGGGAGCTGTTTTTT	CASSHLLGWEADKDGELFF
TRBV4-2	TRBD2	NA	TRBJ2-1	TGTGCCAGCAGCCAATCGGCAGCGGGAGGGAGCTCCTACAATGAGCAGTTCTTC	CASSQSAAGGSSYNEQFF
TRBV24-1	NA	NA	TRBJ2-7	TGTGCCACCAGTGAGTGGGGAGGCGACGAGCAGTACTTC	CATSEWGGDEQYF
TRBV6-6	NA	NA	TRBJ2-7	TGTGCCAGCACCGAAGCCAGGACGGGCACCTACGAGCAGTACTTC	CASTEARTGTYEQYF
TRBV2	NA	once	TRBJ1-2	TGTGCCAGCCGATGGACAGACTATTCCTATGGCTACACCTTC	CASRWTDYSYGYTF
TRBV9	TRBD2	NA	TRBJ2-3	TGTGCCAGCAGCGTACAGGAGGGCGGGGGGGCCGTAGAGGCAGATACGCAGTATTTT	CASSVQEGGGAVEADTQYF
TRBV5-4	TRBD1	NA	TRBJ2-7	TGTGCCAGCAGCTCCGGCAGGGGGAAGCCAGGCTTGAGAACCTACGAGCAGTACTTC	CASSSGRGKPGLRTYEQYF
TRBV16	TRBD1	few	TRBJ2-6	TGTGCCAGCAGACCCAGACAGGGTTCTGGGGCCAACGTCCTGACTTTC	CASRPRQGSGANVLTF
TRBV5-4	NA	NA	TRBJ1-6	TGTGCCAGCAGCTTCGGGGCCATTGGGGGTTCACCCCTCCACTTT	CASSFGAIGGSPLHF
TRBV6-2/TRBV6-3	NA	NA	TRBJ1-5	TGTGCCAGCAGTTCAAGGGTGCTGGGGGCGGATCAGCCCCAGCATTTT	CASSSRVLGADQPQHF
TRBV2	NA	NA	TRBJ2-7	TGTGCCAGCAGTGCGGGGTACCCGACCGCCTACGAGCAGTACTTC	CASSAGYPTAYEQYF
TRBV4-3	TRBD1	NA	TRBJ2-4	TGCGCCAGCAGCCAAGGGGACAGGGTGCTGCCGGCCAAAAACATTCAGTACTTC	CASSQGDRVLPAKNIQYF
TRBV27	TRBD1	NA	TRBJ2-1	TGTGCCAGCAGTGATCGGACAGGGGGCTTTTACAATGAGCAGTTCTTC	CASSDRTGGFYNEQFF
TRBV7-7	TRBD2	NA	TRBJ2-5	TGTGCTAGCAGCTTAGGAAGGTTGCGGGAGGGCAGTCAGACCCAGTACTTC	CASSLGRLREGSQTQYF
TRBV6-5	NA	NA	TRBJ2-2	TGTGCCAGCACCCCGGACTATTCCGGGGAGCTGTTTTTT	CASTPDYSGELFF
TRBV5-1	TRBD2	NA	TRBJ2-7	TGCGCCAGCAGCCCCGCCCCGGGTGCGGGAGGCTTAAACGAGCAGTACTTC	CASSPAPGAGGLNEQYF
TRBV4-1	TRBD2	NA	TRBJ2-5	TGCGCCAGCAGCCCAGTTCGGACTAGTTCGGGAGAGAAGGAGACCCAGTACTTC	CASSPVRTSSGEKETQYF
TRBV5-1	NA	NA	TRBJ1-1	TGCGCCAGCACCCTTGGAGGGTTGGGGGGCATAAAGAACACTGAAGCTTTCTTT	CASTLGGLGGIKNTEAFF
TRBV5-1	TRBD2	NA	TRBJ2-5	TGCGCCAGCAGCGCGGGACTAGTCTTGGAAGAGACCCAGTACTTC	CASSAGLVLEETQYF
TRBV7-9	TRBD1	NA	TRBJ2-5	TGTGCCAGCAGCCCGATACCCACAGGGGGCGTGGAGACCCAGTACTTC	CASSPIPTGGVETQYF
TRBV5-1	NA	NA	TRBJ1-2	TGCGCCAGCAGGGAGATAGGACGGGGAGGAGATGGCTACACCTTC	CASREIGRGGDGYTF
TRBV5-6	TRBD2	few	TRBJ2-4	TGTGCCAGCAGCTTGTCTAGCGGAAACATTCAGTACTTC	CASSLSSGNIQYF
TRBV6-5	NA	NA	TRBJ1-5	TGTGCCAGCAGCATCCAGGAGGGACAGCCCCAGCATTTT	CASSIQEGQPQHF
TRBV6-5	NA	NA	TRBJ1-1	TGTGCCAGCAGCCCCGAAGGGGGGGGCCGGCTAAGTACTTTCTTT	CASSPEGGGRLSTFF
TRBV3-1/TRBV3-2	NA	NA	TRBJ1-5	TGTGCCAGCAGCCAGGACATTAGCAATCAGCCCCAGCATTTT	CASSQDISNQPQHF
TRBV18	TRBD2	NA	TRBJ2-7	TGTGCCAGCTCACCGGGACTAGCGGGAACCGCCGAGCAGTACTTC	CASSPGLAGTAEQYF
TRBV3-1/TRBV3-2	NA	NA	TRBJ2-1	TGTGCCAGCAGCCAAACGTCCGGAGCTGAGCAGTTCTTC	CASSQTSGAEQFF
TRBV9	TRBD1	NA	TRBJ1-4	TGTGCCAGCAGCGTAGCTCAGGGGGCAGGTGAAAAACTGTTTTTT	CASSVAQGAGEKLFF
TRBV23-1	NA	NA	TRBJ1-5	TGCGCCAGCAGTCAAACCTCCAGGGTAGGGAACAAAAGCAATCAGCCCCAGCATTTT	CASSQTSRVGNKSNQPQHF
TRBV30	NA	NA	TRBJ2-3	TGTGCCTGGATCAGGGAAGTTGGGTCAGATACGCAGTATTTT	CAWIREVGSDTQYF
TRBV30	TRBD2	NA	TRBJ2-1	TGTGCCTGGAGTAAAAGAGCTTGGACTAGCGGGAGCAATGAGCAGTTCTTC	CAWSKRAWTSGSNEQFF